This T cell receptor beta chain comes out of a study of cytomegalovirus exposure and HLA in healthy donors. The CDR3 length is 15 residues. The germline CDR1 and CDR2 sequences are SGHRS and YFSETQ. V was clipped by 5 bases and J by 1 base; unmatched bases: 8. Study-wide results and caveats: Certain indistinguishable V segments, among them TRBV6-2 and TRBV6-3, were excluded. Earlier analysis found most TCR beta V segments productive about 90% or about 30% of the time.

A multiplex PCR was run with 60 Vbeta primers and 13 Jbeta primers. Libraries were prepared by immunoSEQ multiplex PCR; TCRdb keeps only in-frame clonotypes and omits some of them. Of approximately 140,000 clones listed, 60% to 85% are singletons. Turning to this clone: What it binds is not known.

The origin of this receptor is a man between 18 and 35 years old in good health and CMV-seronegative. Sample: PBMCs. The rearrangement uses TRBV5-1 and TRBJ2-7; the match to TRBD2 covers 8 bases. CDR3 in DNA: TGCGCCAGCAGTTGGGGACGGGAGGGGTCCTACGAGCAGTACTTC. Protein: CASSWGREGSYEQYF.